One and the same sample provided the 32 T cell receptor beta chains below, sequenced in a study of shared clonotypes between healthy human individuals. Sequencing was performed with immunoSEQ multiplex PCR; in TCRdb, only in-frame clones are kept and a portion is missing. The sample contains 450,000 or so clones, around 77% of which appear only once. The sequenced sample was PBMCs. The origin of the receptors is a woman between 35 and 50 years old in good health. Some clones in this sample may be carry-over from other donors' samples.

The chain couples TRBV19 to TRBJ2-4, with D perhaps matching TRBD1 or TRBD2 (5 bases each). The CDR3 length is 14 residues. Trimming stripped 5 bases from V and 6 bases from J, with 14 bases between. CDR1 and CDR2 (germline): LNHDA, SQIVND (reference sequence). Here the CDR3 reads CASSGTQALNIQYF. DNA for the CDR3: TGTGCCAGTAGTGGGACCCAGGCGCTAAACATTCAGTACTTC.

Regarding this clone: The likely explanation is a read error, given a far larger clone one base away. Other DNA sequences of this sample code for an identical CDR3. The chain couples TRBV30 to TRBJ1-5; D perhaps matches TRBD1 (5 bases). The CDR3 is 13 residues long. Per the germline V gene, CDR1 is GTSNPN and CDR2 is SVGIG (reference sequence). CDR3 DNA: TGTGCCTGGAATATGGGGGGTAATCAGCCCCAGCACTTT. It specifies CAWNMGGNQPQHF.

The CDR3 DNA reads as TGTGCCACCAGCAGAGATCAAGGGACAGCGAGCGACGAGCAGTACTTC. This gives the protein CATSRDQGTASDEQYF. V is TRBV15 and J is TRBJ2-7, with TRBD1 matching over 7 bases. The CDR3 contains 16 residues. The V and J ends lost 0 bases and 5 bases, in that order; junction bases with no gene match: 10. CDR1 LNHNV and CDR2 YYDKDF come from the germline V gene (reference sequence).

The V call is TRBV20-1, the J call TRBJ2-7; D is undetermined. Trimming cost V 3 bases and J 6 bases, with 9 bases left between them. CDR1 and CDR2 (germline): DFQATT, SNEGSKA (reference sequence). CDR3 length: 11 amino acids. CDR3 region: CSARTVSEQYF. The CDR3, as DNA: TGCAGTGCTAGGACGGTTAGCGAGCAGTACTTC.

The chain employs TRBV7-9 and TRBJ2-1, with 7 nucleotides matching TRBD2. CDR3 length: 15 amino acids. The junction had 7 bases not matched to a gene; V was cut back by 2 bases and J by 6 bases. The germline CDR1 and CDR2 sequences are SEHNR and FQNEAQ (reference sequence). The CDR3 spells CASSLMAGVTNEQFF. CDR3 coding DNA: TGTGCCAGCAGCTTAATGGCGGGAGTAACCAATGAGCAGTTCTTC.

The rearrangement uses TRBV2 and TRBJ2-5, with 8 positions matching TRBD1. The CDR3 is 15 residues long. The V segment lost 6 bases and the J segment 4 bases; nucleotides outside the gene matches: 10. Germline CDR1 and CDR2: SNHLY and FYNNEI. The DNA for the CDR3 is TGTGCCAGCAGCGTCCAGGGGGCGCCTGGAGAGACCCAGTACTTC. Its translation is CASSVQGAPGETQYF.

Remarks on this clone: With a much larger clone just one base away, this may be a read error. Since the CDR3 does not end with the conserved phenylalanine or tryptophan, this likely comes from a read error. CDR3 in DNA: TGTGCCAGCAGTTATGACAGGGCGGTCTACGAGCAGTACCTC. It codes for CASSYDRAVYEQYL. The genes are TRBV6-1 and TRBJ2-7; 7 bases match TRBD1. V was pared by 5 bases and J by 3 bases, with 7 bases of the junction left unmatched. Germline assignment: CDR1 MNHNS and CDR2 SASEGT. This CDR3 is built from 14 residues.

CDR3 residues: CASSTGQGAANEKLFF. For the CDR3, the DNA is TGCGCCAGCAGCACCGGACAGGGGGCGGCTAATGAAAAACTGTTTTTT. The J gene is TRBJ1-4, the V gene TRBV5-1; TRBD1 aligns across 11 bases. The length of the CDR3 is 16 residues. Germline CDR1 reads SGHRS; CDR2 reads YFSETQ. V lost 4 bases, J lost 3 bases, and 5 bases stayed unmatched.

Notes on this clone: A clone one base away is much larger, so this may be a read error. The genes are TRBV29-1 and TRBJ2-4; a possible D gene is TRBD2 (6 bases). The V gene lost 6 bases and the J gene lost 8 bases, with 14 bases spanning the gap. This CDR3 region has 12 residues. CDR1 SQVTM and CDR2 ANQGSEA come from the germline V gene. DNA for the CDR3: TGCAGCGTAGGGCCTACGGGGGACATTCAGTACTTC. This translates into CSVGPTGDIQYF.

The V and J genes are TRBV5-1 and TRBJ2-5, with D possibly TRBD1 on 6 matching bases. Between the trimmed V and J ends, which lost 1 base and 7 bases, there was a span of 11 bases. The V gene's germline CDR1 is SGHRS and CDR2 YFSETQ. The CDR3 spans 13 residues. The CDR3 reads CASSLRQGGTQYF. CDR3 coding DNA: TGCGCCAGCAGCTTGCGGCAAGGGGGGACCCAGTACTTC.

DNA for the CDR3: TGTGCCAGCAGCGTAGGGGCTAGCGGATCCTACGAGCAGTACTTC. Its protein is CASSVGASGSYEQYF. The V and J genes are TRBV9 and TRBJ2-7, with 7 bases fitting TRBD2. The CDR3 extends over 15 amino acids. The ends lost 0 bases at V and 1 base at J; junction bases unmatched: 4. Germline loops: CDR1 SGDLS, CDR2 YYNGEE.

Ten or more counts support this clone. The V gene is TRBV4-1, the J gene TRBJ2-1; 8 nucleotides line up with TRBD2. This CDR3 contains 20 residues. Per germline, CDR1 MGHRA and CDR2 YSYEKL. The V and J ends lost 0 bases and 9 bases, in that order; junction bases with no gene match: 22. The CDR3 bases are TGCGCCAGCAGCCAAGAGCCCGCCCATCGTACTAGCGGCCGTCTGAGTGAGCAGTTCTTC. Protein sequence: CASSQEPAHRTSGRLSEQFF.

The chain uses TRBV7-2 and TRBJ2-1, with 14 positions matching TRBD2. CDR1 SGHTA and CDR2 FQGNSA come from the germline V gene. After removal of 5 bases from V and 9 bases from J, the junction contained 6 bases not matched to a gene. The CDR3 runs to 15 residues. CDR3 DNA sequence: TGTGCCAGCAGCCCTCCGGGACTAGCGGGAGTTGAGCAGTTCTTC. Translating gives CASSPPGLAGVEQFF.

About this clone: It differs at one base from a far larger clone, so likely a read error. The chain recombines TRBV15 with TRBJ2-7, with TRBD2 as a possible D gene (5 bases). Germline V gives CDR1 LNHNV, CDR2 YYDKDF (reference sequence). There are 15 residues in the CDR3. The chain's CDR3 is CATSRDRSGRREQCF. The CDR3 DNA is TGTGCCACCAGCAGAGATCGAAGCGGTAGGCGCGAGCAGTGCTTC.

The rearrangement uses TRBV6-6 and TRBJ2-5; D gene ambiguous. V was trimmed by 8 bases and J by 5 bases, leaving 18 bases between them. Germline CDR1 MNHNY, CDR2 SVGAGI (reference sequence). This CDR3 comprises 14 residues. CDR3: CASGPGLVGETQYF. The CDR3 region has the DNA TGTGCCAGCGGCCCCGGGCTAGTTGGGGAGACCCAGTACTTC.

This clone was counted at least ten times. The chain is built from TRBV4-2 and TRBJ2-5; unclear D gene. The J call may be faulty, since TRBJ2-7 better matches the DNA end. The germline V gene has CDR1 LGHNA and CDR2 YNFKEQ. This CDR3 region has 16 residues. The CDR3 here is CASSQDRGAPSYEQYF. The CDR3 DNA reads as TGTGCCAGCAGCCAAGATCGAGGAGCGCCCTCCTACGAGCAGTACTTC.

The chain has TRBV6-6 and TRBJ2-3; 16 bases fit TRBD2. Trimming at V came to 5 bases and at J to 8 bases, leaving 7 bases not matched to a gene. The CDR3 runs 16 residues. In germline, CDR1 is MNHNY, CDR2 SVGAGI (reference sequence). CDR3 bases: TGTGCCAGCAGTCAAGGGACTAGCGGGAGGGCCGGTACGCAGTATTTT. Its protein is CASSQGTSGRAGTQYF.

A remark on this clone: This is likely an artifact of a read error, given a far larger clone one base away. V usage is TRBV6-6 and J usage is TRBJ2-4; D might be TRBD1 (6 bases). Germline CDR1 is MNHNY and CDR2 is SVGAGI (reference sequence). This CDR3 region has 15 residues. In DNA, the CDR3 is TGTGCCAGCAGCACCTTGGGGACAACCAAAAACATTCGGTACTTC. Translating gives CASSTLGTTKNIRYF.

Comment on this clone: It is likely a read error: a sequence one base away is far more abundant. The final CDR3 position lacks the conserved phenylalanine or tryptophan, pointing to a likely read error. J is TRBJ1-5 and V is TRBV4-3; D not certain. V lost 0 bases, J lost 3 bases, and 18 bases lay in between. The germline gives CDR1 LGHNA, CDR2 YSLEER. This CDR3 has 18 residues. The CDR3 nucleotides are TGCGCCAGCAGCCAAGATTATAGACGTTGGGGTGCCAATCAGCCCCAGCATCTT. It yields the protein CASSQDYRRWGANQPQHL.

The rearrangement joins TRBV6-1 to TRBJ1-1, with D uncertain. CDR1 and CDR2 (germline): MNHNS, SASEGT. V was clipped by 7 bases and J by 0 bases, with 12 bases between them. The CDR3 covers 14 residues. CDR3 amino acids: CASKPGSMNTEAFF. In DNA, the CDR3 is TGTGCCAGCAAGCCAGGATCAATGAACACTGAAGCTTTCTTT.

The chain is built from TRBV6-5 and TRBJ1-2, with D perhaps matching TRBD1 (5 bases). CDR1 MNHEY and CDR2 SVGAGI come from the germline V gene. The CDR3 totals 16 residues. Trimming took 1 base from V and 3 from J, leaving 15 bases between them. The DNA for the CDR3 is TGTGCCAGCAGTTACTACGCCGGACGGGACTACTATGGCTACACCTTC. It encodes CASSYYAGRDYYGYTF.

The table lists this clone with a count of one. The rearrangement links TRBV27 to TRBJ1-5; weak D call: TRBD1 (5 bases). Trimming removed 2 bases from V and 6 bases from J, with 14 bases in between. The CDR3 length is 15 residues. Per germline, CDR1 MNHEY and CDR2 SMNVEV (reference sequence). This chain's CDR3 is CASSLGAGGLQPQHF. CDR3 coding DNA: TGTGCCAGCAGTTTAGGGGCCGGGGGTCTTCAGCCCCAGCATTTT.

This chain joins TRBV6-1 and TRBJ2-2; 7 nucleotides line up with TRBD1. V lost 6 bases, J lost 6 bases, and 13 bases stayed unmatched. CDR1 is MNHNS and CDR2 is SASEGT in the germline V gene. The CDR3 extends over 16 amino acids. CDR3 DNA: TGTGCCAGCAGAGAACAGGGGAGTGTTTCACCCGGGGAGCTGTTTTTT. This translates into CASREQGSVSPGELFF.

The chain recombines TRBV30 with TRBJ1-1; no firm D call. V gave up 3 bases and J gave up 5 bases, with 10 bases separating them. CDR1 GTSNPN and CDR2 SVGIG come from the germline V gene (reference sequence). There are 12 residues in the CDR3. The CDR3 loop reads CAWRLGETEAFF. The CDR3 DNA reads as TGTGCCTGGAGGCTTGGGGAAACTGAAGCTTTCTTT.

With regard to this clone: It is likely a read error: a sequence one base away is far more abundant. Other DNA variants within this sample encode the same CDR3. This rearrangement joins TRBV29-1 to TRBJ2-7; unclear D gene. The CDR3 runs to 11 residues. The germline V gene encodes CDR1 SQVTM and CDR2 ANQGSEA. This CDR3 is CSVEGSYEQYF. The CDR3 region has the DNA TGCAGCGTTGAGGGCTCCTATGAGCAGTACTTC.

The genes are TRBV27 and TRBJ2-3; TRBD2 matches 8 bases. With V trimmed by 5 bases and J by 4 bases, 11 bases remained unmatched. Per germline, CDR1 MNHEY and CDR2 SMNVEV (reference sequence). This CDR3 has 16 amino acids. The CDR3 is CASSVGVAGSADTQYF. CDR3 sequence (DNA): TGTGCCAGCAGTGTCGGGGTAGCGGGGTCAGCAGATACGCAGTATTTT.

This clone has just a few counts. The V gene is TRBV9, the J gene TRBJ1-4, with D uncertain. Trimming shortened V by 3 bases and J by 5 bases, and 11 bases separated the two germline ends. Germline V gene lookup returns CDR1 SGDLS and CDR2 YYNGEE. The CDR3 covers 14 residues. Here the CDR3 DNA reads TGTGCCAGCAGCGCCACATCTCGGAATGAAAAACTGTTTTTT. Its translation: CASSATSRNEKLFF. Looking up the rest from reference TRBV9 and TRBJ1-4 gives the full variable domain: DSGVTQTPKHLITATGQRVTLRCSPRSGDLSVYWYQQSLDQGLQFLIQYYNGEERAKGNILERFSAQQFPDLHSELNLSSLELGDSALYFCASSATSRNEKLFFGSGTQLSVL.

The V gene is TRBV7-3, the J gene TRBJ2-1, with TRBD2 as a possible D gene (5 bases). The CDR3 is 14 residues long. Germline V gene lookup returns CDR1 SGHTA and CDR2 FQGTGA. V dropped 2 bases and J dropped 8 bases, with 13 bases sitting between them. CDR3 nucleotides: TGTGCCAGCAGCTTAGGGCCTAGCCAGGATGAGCAGTTCTTC. It encodes CASSLGPSQDEQFF.

This sequence joins TRBV7-2 and TRBJ1-1, with D possibly TRBD1 on 5 matching bases. V lost 3 bases to trimming and J lost 8 bases, with 10 bases between them. From germline, CDR1 is SGHTA and CDR2 FQGNSA. The CDR3 is 12 residues long. DNA for the CDR3: TGTGCCAGCAGCTTTAGGGGTTTCGAAGCTTTCTTT. It yields the protein CASSFRGFEAFF.

This sequence joins TRBV5-1 and TRBJ2-7, with 9 bases that match TRBD2. The CDR3 totals 16 residues. Germline V gene data show CDR1 as SGHRS and CDR2 as YFSETQ. V was pared by 3 bases and J by 2 bases, with 9 bases of the junction left unmatched. CDR3 sequence reads: CASSSTTGTSTYEQYF. Here the CDR3 DNA reads TGCGCCAGCAGCTCAACAACCGGGACTAGCACCTACGAGCAGTACTTC.

Worth noting for this clone: This sample includes further DNA sequences coding for the same CDR3. J is TRBJ2-1 and V is TRBV27, with D uncertain. The V gene's germline CDR1 is MNHEY and CDR2 SMNVEV (reference sequence). The CDR3 is 11 residues long. Deletions cut 1 base from V and 5 bases from J, with 0 bases between. CDR3 DNA sequence: TGTGCCAGCAGTTTATACAATGAGCAGTTCTTC. Its protein is CASSLYNEQFF.

Concerning this clone: This sequence may be a read error, since a much larger clone differs from it by one base. CDR3 loop: CASSPRLAGAETQYF. The CDR3 DNA reads as TGTGCCAGCAGCCCCCGACTAGCGGGAGCAGAGACCCAGTACTTC. The rearrangement joins TRBV11-2 to TRBJ2-5, with 12 bases that match TRBD2. CDR1 SGHAT and CDR2 FQNNGV come from the germline V gene. This CDR3 has 15 residues. V shed 5 bases, J shed 4 bases, and the junction held 5 bases outside the gene matches.